A single sample is the source of the 23 T cell receptor beta chains below, sequenced in a study of T cells in Graves' hyperthyroidism and ophthalmopathy. Amplification of TCR beta CDR3 regions used RNA as the template. The TCR CDR3 was amplified in a first-round RT-PCR using the HTBI primer set. TCRdb reprocessed the multiplex PCR reads via MiXCR and lists one record per CDR3 protein. The sample holds hundreds of thousands of distinct CDR3 sequences, about 25% seen once. Sequences were obtained from blood. These receptors all come from a man in his forties with Graves' hyperthyroidism that later progressed to Graves' ophthalmopathy.

This clonotype was seen once. The chain uses TRBV20-1 and TRBJ1-5; 7 nucleotides agree with TRBD1. The germline gives CDR1 DFQATT, CDR2 SNEGSKA (reference sequence). The CDR3 runs to 14 residues. V lost 5 bases and J lost 7; bases outside the gene matches: 11. CDR3 sequence: CSAHTGAMEQPQHF. The CDR3 DNA reads as TGCAGTGCTCACACAGGGGCCATGGAACAGCCCCAGCATTTT.

This clonotype was detected ten times or more. The gene calls are TRBV6-1 and TRBJ1-2; no reliable D call. The V end was cut by 3 bases, the J end by 8 bases, with 10 bases between. Germline CDR1 is MNHNS and CDR2 is SASEGT. The CDR3 sequence is 12 residues long. This CDR3 reads CASSDFTWGYTF. CDR3 DNA: TGTGCCAGCAGTGATTTTACGTGGGGCTACACCTTC.

This clonotype was counted at least ten times. The chain recombines TRBV20-1 with TRBJ2-5; D might be TRBD1 (5 bases). This CDR3 has 14 residues. Germline V CDR1 and CDR2: DFQATT, SNEGSKA (reference sequence). Trimming took 0 bases from V and 5 from J, leaving 13 bases between them. The CDR3 DNA is TGCAGTGCTAGAGATCTCACAGGTTTGGAGACCCAGTACTTC. Amino acids: CSARDLTGLETQYF.

The genes are TRBV6-1 and TRBJ2-2; 7 bases are shared with TRBD1. The CDR3 spans 16 residues. V was clipped by 2 bases and J by 6 bases; unmatched bases: 9. CDR1 and CDR2 from the germline V gene are MNHNS and SASEGT. CDR3: CASSERQGDNAGELFF. The CDR3 nucleotides read TGTGCCAGCAGTGAAAGGCAGGGGGATAATGCCGGGGAGCTGTTTTTT.

The rearrangement links TRBV28 to TRBJ1-1; D is perhaps TRBD1 (6 bases). The CDR3 is made up of 14 amino acids. V dropped 1 base and J dropped 6 bases, with 12 bases sitting between them. Per germline, CDR1 MDHEN and CDR2 SYDVKM. CDR3 coding DNA: TGTGCCAGCAGTTTATTAGCACAGGGATCTGAAGCTTTCTTT. Residues: CASSLLAQGSEAFF.

V gene TRBV6-5 combines with J gene TRBJ1-1, with 8 bases that match TRBD1. The germline gives CDR1 MNHEY, CDR2 SVGAGI. The junction had 13 bases not matched to a gene; V was cut back by 4 bases and J by 3 bases. The CDR3 spans 17 residues. The CDR3 DNA sequence: TGTGCCAGCAGTTTAAGGACAGGGAAAGGGATGGACACTGAAGCTTTCTTT. Its translation: CASSLRTGKGMDTEAFF.

This clonotype was seen at least ten times. V gene TRBV27 combines with J gene TRBJ2-2; unclear D gene. CDR3 length: 17 amino acids. In germline, CDR1 is MNHEY, CDR2 SMNVEV (reference sequence). Trimming shortened V by 1 base and J by 0 bases, and 12 bases separated the two germline ends. This CDR3 reads CASSLWSLGTNTGELFF. CDR3 DNA sequence: TGTGCCAGCAGTTTATGGAGTTTGGGCACGAACACCGGGGAGCTGTTTTTT.

This clonotype was seen at least ten times. This chain connects TRBV6-5 to TRBJ1-2; possible D gene TRBD1, 5 bases. V was clipped by 6 bases and J by 8 bases, with 22 bases between them. The CDR3 sequence is 15 residues long. Germline CDR1 and CDR2: MNHEY and SVGAGI. The CDR3 DNA sequence: TGTGCCAGCAGCCCGGCCAGGACACAGCTGGGAGGCTACACCTTC. Translating it yields CASSPARTQLGGYTF.

This rearrangement joins TRBV27 to TRBJ1-3; D is unresolved. V was pared by 5 bases and J by 2 bases, with 16 bases between. Looked up from germline, CDR1 is MNHEY and CDR2 is SMNVEV (reference sequence). This CDR3 spans 16 amino acids. The CDR3 sequence: CASSPLWGRAGNTIYF. DNA of the CDR3: TGTGCCAGCAGTCCTCTTTGGGGTAGGGCTGGAAACACCATATATTTT.

This clonotype was recorded many times. The chain is built from TRBV28 and TRBJ1-5; a weak D match, TRBD1 (5 bases). V was cut by 7 bases and J by 4 bases, with 20 bases left in between. Germline lookup yields CDR1 MDHEN and CDR2 SYDVKM. CDR3 length: 16 residues. CDR3 amino acids: CASTRGAGNWNQPQHF. As DNA, the CDR3 is TGTGCCAGCACCCGAGGGGCAGGGAATTGGAATCAGCCCCAGCATTTT.

This clonotype was detected many times. The CDR3 protein is CASSGAAGENIQYF. DNA for the CDR3: TGTGCCAGCAGTGGGGCGGCAGGGGAGAACATTCAGTACTTC. The gene calls are TRBV2 and TRBJ2-4; weak D call: TRBD1 (6 bases). CDR3 length: 14 residues. CDR1 and CDR2 from the germline V gene are SNHLY and FYNNEI. Trimming removed 4 bases from V and 7 bases from J, with 14 bases in between.

This clonotype was observed at least ten times. The J gene is TRBJ2-5, the V gene TRBV7-2, with D possibly being TRBD2 (6 bases). The CDR3 has 18 residues. Germline V gene data show CDR1 as SGHTA and CDR2 as FQGNSA. V was cut by 0 bases and J by 1 base, with 18 bases left in between. In DNA form, the CDR3 reads TGTGCCAGCAGCTTAGCCCTGGGGGGTGGGCTGGTCCAAGAGACCCAGTACTTC. Amino acids: CASSLALGGGLVQETQYF.

This clonotype has a count of ten or more. The chain recombines TRBV5-1 with TRBJ1-1, with TRBD1 matching over 8 bases. Germline CDR1 reads SGHRS; CDR2 reads YFSETQ. The J segment lost 5 bases and the V segment lost 3 bases, leaving 9 bases of the junction unmatched. The CDR3 is 15 residues long. For the CDR3, the DNA is TGCGCCAGCAGCTCCCGGACAGGGCAAACAACTGAAGCTTTCTTT. Translating gives CASSSRTGQTTEAFF.

This chain connects TRBV30 to TRBJ2-7, with D uncertain. V was shortened by 1 base and J by 4 bases, with 14 bases between the two germline ends. The CDR3 spans 14 residues. The germline V gene has CDR1 GTSNPN and CDR2 SVGIG (reference sequence). The CDR3 DNA is TGTGCCTGGAGTGGCCTTCCCCCTGGATACGAGCAGTACTTC. This encodes CAWSGLPPGYEQYF.

This clonotype was counted many times. This rearrangement joins TRBV5-1 to TRBJ2-2; TRBD2 agrees at 8 bases. Unmatched junction bases numbered 14, after V lost 0 bases and J lost 4 bases. The CDR3 sequence is 19 residues long. Per germline, CDR1 SGHRS and CDR2 YFSETQ. The CDR3 nucleotides read TGCGCCAGCAGCTTGGGGTGGCTGTTAAGCGGGAGAGTCACCGGGGAGCTGTTTTTT. Protein: CASSLGWLLSGRVTGELFF.

J is TRBJ2-7 and V is TRBV19, with TRBD2 matching over 10 bases. Germline CDR1 LNHDA, CDR2 SQIVND (reference sequence). The ends lost 3 bases at V and 3 bases at J; junction bases unmatched: 5. The CDR3 is 15 amino acids. The CDR3 nucleotides read TGTGCCAGTAGTATGCCTCTAGCGGGGGTCTACGAGCAGTACTTC. This encodes CASSMPLAGVYEQYF.

This chain links TRBV28 with TRBJ1-1; D is uncertain. Germline V CDR1 and CDR2: MDHEN, SYDVKM. Trimming pared 3 bases from V and 4 bases from J, leaving 15 bases between. This CDR3 is built from 15 residues. DNA of the CDR3: TGTGCCAGCAGTTTTGATGGCAGGCGGCGCACTGAAGCTTTCTTT. Encoded protein: CASSFDGRRRTEAFF.

This clonotype was seen at least ten times. The J gene is TRBJ1-5, the V gene TRBV20-1, with D unclear. CDR3 size: 13 residues. The germline V gene has CDR1 DFQATT and CDR2 SNEGSKA (reference sequence). V gave up 3 bases and J gave up 7 bases, with 13 bases separating them. This chain's CDR3 is CSASRRAIQPQHF. CDR3 DNA sequence: TGCAGTGCTAGTAGGAGGGCGATCCAGCCCCAGCATTTT.

This clonotype was picked up a small number of times. V is TRBV6-2 or TRBV6-3 and J is TRBJ1-1; D not certain. V was shortened by 0 bases and J by 1 base, with 12 bases between the two germline ends. The CDR3 runs to 16 residues. CDR1 and CDR2 from the germline V gene are MNHEY and SVGEGT. The CDR3 bases are TGTGCCAGCAGTTACTCTCGCCGACGTCCGAACACTGAAGCTTTCTTT. Amino acids: CASSYSRRRPNTEAFF.

This clonotype was detected many times. CDR3 in DNA: TGCGCCAGCAGCCAGGGAACGACAGGGCTTCAGCCCCAGCATTTT. It translates to CASSQGTTGLQPQHF. The gene calls are TRBV4-1 and TRBJ1-5, with 7 nucleotides matching TRBD1. The CDR3 totals 15 residues. The ends lost 3 bases at V and 6 bases at J; junction bases unmatched: 8. Germline-derived CDR1 and CDR2 are MGHRA and YSYEKL.

The sample holds many counts of this clonotype. The V call is TRBV20-1, the J call TRBJ2-7; 10 bases are a match to TRBD2. The germline V gene has CDR1 DFQATT and CDR2 SNEGSKA (reference sequence). The CDR3 runs to 14 residues. J lost 2 bases, V lost 4 bases, and 5 bases had no gene match. The CDR3 DNA follows: TGCAGTGCTACCCCGAGCGGGAGGGCCTACGAGCAGTACTTC. Its protein is CSATPSGRAYEQYF.

The chain links TRBV18 to TRBJ1-1; D is possibly TRBD1 (5 bases). Trimming left V 2 bases short and J 1 base short, with 11 bases between. The CDR3 covers 15 residues. CDR1 and CDR2 from the germline V gene are KGHSH and LQKENI. The CDR3 protein is CASSPGKGQNTEAFF. CDR3 bases: TGTGCCAGCTCACCAGGGAAAGGACAGAACACTGAAGCTTTCTTT.

This clonotype was seen ten or more times. A much larger clonotype is one base distant, so this may be a read error. V usage is TRBV12-3 or TRBV12-4 and J usage is TRBJ1-2; D remains unclear. This CDR3 is 13 amino acids long. The CDR3 protein is CASSLQANYDYTF. The CDR3 DNA is TGTGCCAGCAGTTTACAGGCTAACTATGACTACACCTTC.